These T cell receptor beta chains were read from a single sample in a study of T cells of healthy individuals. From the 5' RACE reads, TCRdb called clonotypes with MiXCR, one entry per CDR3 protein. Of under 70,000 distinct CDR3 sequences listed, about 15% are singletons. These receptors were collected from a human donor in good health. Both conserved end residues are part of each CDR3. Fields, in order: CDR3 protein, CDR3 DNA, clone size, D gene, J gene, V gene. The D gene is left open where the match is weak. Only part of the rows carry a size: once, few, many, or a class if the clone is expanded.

CSARIVPIRLGSDEQFF | TGCAGTGCTAGAATAGTCCCGATTAGACTCGGATCGGATGAGCAGTTCTTC | NA | NA | TRBJ2-1 | TRBV20-1
CASRLQETQYF | TGTGCCAGCAGACTCCAAGAGACCCAGTACTTC | many | NA | TRBJ2-5 | TRBV12-3/TRBV12-4
CASTSVWGEQFF | TGTGCCAGCACCTCTGTGTGGGGTGAGCAGTTCTTC | many | NA | TRBJ2-1 | TRBV7-2
CASSLYGNQPQHF | TGTGCCAGCAGCTTGTACGGCAATCAGCCCCAGCATTTT | few | NA | TRBJ1-5 | TRBV5-6
CASSQDTTGAREQYF | TGTGCCAGCAGCCAAGACACAACAGGGGCGAGGGAGCAGTACTTC | few | TRBD1 | TRBJ2-7 | TRBV3-1
CSASVAGGQETQYF | TGCAGTGCTAGCGTAGCGGGGGGGCAAGAGACCCAGTACTTC | NA | TRBD2 | TRBJ2-5 | TRBV20-1
CASSRNAGTGVTNEQFF | TGTGCCAGCAGTCGCAACGCCGGGACAGGGGTAACGAATGAGCAGTTCTTC | NA | TRBD1 | TRBJ2-1 | TRBV6-2/TRBV6-3
CASSFGGTSYEQYF | TGCGCCAGCAGCTTCGGCGGGACTTCCTACGAGCAGTACTTC | NA | NA | TRBJ2-7 | TRBV5-1
CASTPSGTGGGYTF | TGTGCCAGCACCCCCTCCGGGACAGGGGGCGGCTACACCTTC | NA | TRBD1 | TRBJ1-2 | TRBV7-9
CASSFRTQAGGPVPRTQYF | TGTGCCAGCAGCTTCAGGACCCAAGCGGGGGGACCAGTTCCCAGAACGCAGTATTTT | many | TRBD2 | TRBJ2-3 | TRBV7-9
CASSLRQRSYNEQFF | TGTGCCAGCAGTTTAAGACAGAGATCCTACAATGAGCAGTTCTTC | many | NA | TRBJ2-1 | TRBV27
CASSHGTGGEQYF | TGTGCCAGCAGCCACGGGACAGGGGGCGAGCAGTACTTC | few | TRBD1 | TRBJ2-7 | TRBV3-1
CASSYEQYF | TGTGCCAGCTCCTACGAGCAGTACTTC | few | NA | TRBJ2-7 | TRBV6-1
CASSQAVSGTANTEAFF | TGCGCCAGCAGCCAAGCGGTTTCAGGGACAGCTAACACTGAAGCTTTCTTT | NA | TRBD1 | TRBJ1-1 | TRBV4-1
CAISDSNRLAGETQYF | TGTGCCATCAGTGATTCGAATCGACTAGCTGGAGAGACCCAGTACTTC | many | TRBD2 | TRBJ2-5 | TRBV10-3
CASTAGQGESPLHF | TGTGCCAGCACCGCCGGACAGGGAGAATCACCCCTCCACTTT | NA | TRBD1 | TRBJ1-6 | TRBV12-3/TRBV12-4
CSGGTDPYEQYF | TGCAGCGGCGGGACAGATCCCTACGAGCAGTACTTC | many | NA | TRBJ2-7 | TRBV29-1
CASSRARGGSTEAFF | TGTGCCAGCAGCCGAGCAAGGGGAGGGTCCACTGAAGCTTTCTTT | many | NA | TRBJ1-1 | TRBV14
CAISNTGKTEAFF | TGTGCCATCAGTAATACAGGGAAAACTGAAGCTTTCTTT | many | NA | TRBJ1-1 | TRBV10-3
CSAATRVLSNQPQHF | TGCAGTGCCGCTACGAGGGTCCTCTCCAATCAGCCCCAGCATTTT | many | NA | TRBJ1-5 | TRBV20-1
CASSEKGPSTDTQYF | TGTGCCAGCAGCGAAAAAGGTCCCAGCACAGATACGCAGTATTTT | many | NA | TRBJ2-3 | TRBV12-3/TRBV12-4
CASSRNSGTDTQYF | TGTGCCAGCAGCCGAAATAGCGGTACAGATACGCAGTATTTT | NA | NA | TRBJ2-3 | TRBV7-2
CASSLRASPSTDTQYF | TGTGCCAGCAGCTTAAGGGCTAGCCCTAGCACAGATACGCAGTATTTT | many | NA | TRBJ2-3 | TRBV7-8
CATSDPRNGPAGNQPQHF | TGTGCCACCAGTGATCCCAGGAACGGTCCGGCAGGCAATCAGCCCCAGCATTTT | few | NA | TRBJ1-5 | TRBV24-1
CAISESTSRGGTEAFF | TGTGCCATCAGTGAGTCGACTTCCAGGGGAGGCACTGAAGCTTTCTTT | NA | NA | TRBJ1-1 | TRBV10-3
CASSPRDGPYEQYF | TGTGCCAGCAGTCCCCGGGACGGACCTTACGAGCAGTACTTC | many | NA | TRBJ2-7 | TRBV27
CASSHGQALEAFF | TGCGCCAGCAGCCACGGACAGGCCCTTGAAGCTTTCTTT | many | TRBD1 | TRBJ1-1 | TRBV10-2
CASSGGGYGYTF | TGTGCCAGCAGCGGAGGCGGATATGGCTACACCTTC | many | NA | TRBJ1-2 | TRBV9
CSAGRAPREQYF | TGCAGTGCTGGTCGGGCCCCCCGAGAGCAGTACTTC | many | NA | TRBJ2-7 | TRBV20-1
CASRAHGLVATDTQYF | TGTGCCAGCAGAGCCCATGGCCTAGTGGCCACAGATACGCAGTATTTT | NA | NA | TRBJ2-3 | TRBV6-6
CAISADRTGLLDEQFF | TGTGCCATCAGCGCGGACAGGACAGGGTTATTGGATGAGCAGTTCTTC | many | TRBD1 | TRBJ2-1 | TRBV10-3
CAISEGGQAQYF | TGTGCCATCAGTGAGGGGGGGCAGGCGCAGTATTTT | few | NA | TRBJ2-3 | TRBV10-3
CASSQGTTSYEQYF | TGTGCCAGCAGCCAGGGGACAACCTCCTACGAGCAGTACTTC | few | NA | TRBJ2-7 | TRBV3-1
CASSAPGGGAGTDTQYF | TGTGCCAGTAGCGCCCCTGGGGGGGGGGCGGGCACAGATACGCAGTATTTT | NA | NA | TRBJ2-3 | TRBV19
CASSFGTSGANVLTF | TGTGCCAGCAGCTTTGGTACCTCTGGGGCCAACGTCCTGACTTTC | NA | NA | TRBJ2-6 | TRBV7-9
CASSDGPQGIGGYTF | TGTGCCAGCAGTGACGGACCACAGGGAATAGGAGGCTACACCTTC | few | NA | TRBJ1-2 | TRBV6-4
CASSQGIGSTDTQYF | TGCGCCAGCAGCCAGGGGATAGGGAGCACAGATACGCAGTATTTT | many | NA | TRBJ2-3 | TRBV4-3
CASRERNSPLHF | TGTGCCAGCAGGGAAAGAAATTCACCCCTCCACTTT | many | NA | TRBJ1-6 | TRBV27
CASSPKNAGSIEQYF | TGTGCCAGCTCACCAAAAAACGCAGGGTCCATCGAGCAGTACTTC | NA | NA | TRBJ2-7 | TRBV18
CASHTPTGIYEQYF | TGTGCCAGCCACACCCCGACAGGCATCTACGAGCAGTACTTC | NA | NA | TRBJ2-7 | TRBV6-1
CSVEYRNYGYTF | TGCAGCGTTGAGTACAGGAACTATGGCTACACCTTC | many | NA | TRBJ1-2 | TRBV29-1
CASSLVSRGDTQYF | TGTGCCAGCAGCTTAGTATCTCGCGGAGATACGCAGTATTTT | many | NA | TRBJ2-3 | TRBV7-2
CASSFTGGTEAFF | TGTGCCAGCAGTTTCACAGGGGGCACTGAAGCTTTCTTT | many | TRBD1 | TRBJ1-1 | TRBV12-3/TRBV12-4
CATSRDEGAKYF | TGTGCCACCAGCAGAGATGAAGGCGCAAAGTACTTC | few | NA | TRBJ2-5 | TRBV15
CASRWKGGNTEAFF | TGTGCCAGCAGATGGAAGGGGGGGAACACTGAAGCTTTCTTT | many | NA | TRBJ1-1 | TRBV6-5
CASSPLGEKLFF | TGTGCCAGCAGCCCACTAGGGGAAAAACTGTTTTTT | many | NA | TRBJ1-4 | TRBV7-6
CASSAGTEQYF | TGTGCCAGCAGTGCCGGGACAGAGCAGTACTTC | NA | NA | TRBJ2-7 | TRBV12-3/TRBV12-4
CASRSSGSYEQYF | TGTGCCAGCAGGAGTAGCGGGAGCTACGAGCAGTACTTC | many | TRBD2 | TRBJ2-7 | TRBV25-1
CASSVSPRGPETYEQYF | TGTGCCAGTAGTGTCTCCCCCCGGGGGCCTGAGACTTACGAGCAGTACTTC | NA | NA | TRBJ2-7 | TRBV19
CASSETGVPGANVLTF | TGTGCCAGCAGCGAAACAGGGGTGCCCGGGGCCAACGTCCTGACTTTC | many | TRBD1 | TRBJ2-6 | TRBV6-6
CSAQQGDNGYTF | TGCAGTGCTCAACAGGGGGACAATGGCTACACCTTC | many | TRBD1 | TRBJ1-2 | TRBV20-1
CASSLSTQWNAEAFF | TGTGCCAGCAGTTTATCTACGCAGTGGAACGCTGAAGCTTTCTTT | many | NA | TRBJ1-1 | TRBV27
CASSSHSRTEAFF | TGCGCCAGCAGCTCCCACAGTAGAACTGAAGCTTTCTTT | many | NA | TRBJ1-1 | TRBV5-1
CSAYNTEVYGYTF | TGCAGTGCTTACAACACCGAAGTCTATGGCTACACCTTC | NA | NA | TRBJ1-2 | TRBV20-1
CASSHGTSGSGEQFF | TGTGCCAGCAGCCATGGGACTAGCGGGAGTGGTGAGCAGTTCTTC | NA | TRBD2 | TRBJ2-1 | TRBV7-9
CASSFDGGRGDTQYF | TGTGCCAGCAGCTTTGACGGCGGCCGTGGGGATACGCAGTATTTT | NA | NA | TRBJ2-3 | TRBV5-8
CASSPRTSGKVYEQYF | TGTGCCAGCAGCCCCCGGACTAGCGGGAAGGTGTACGAGCAGTACTTC | few | TRBD2 | TRBJ2-7 | TRBV12-3/TRBV12-4
CAISESGNVASLSYGYTF | TGTGCCATCAGTGAGTCTGGAAACGTAGCTAGTCTCTCCTATGGCTACACCTTC | few | NA | TRBJ1-2 | TRBV10-3